The 15 T cell receptor beta chains presented below share a single source sample, sequenced in a study of regulatory T cells in long-lasting Graves disease. Assembly of TCR beta libraries relied on iRepertoire HTBI primers together with Arm-PCR of CDR3 regions. TCRdb processed the multiplex PCR reads anew with MiXCR; each CDR3 protein has one entry. The sample has almost 450,000 distinct CDR3 sequences, about 15% seen once; the top ten hold around 10%. The time point is: newly diagnosed GD, antithyroid drugs for less than 3 months. Generation of the TCR library employed RNA extracted from PBMCs. These sequences were also reported in another study, on T cells in Graves' hyperthyroidism and ophthalmopathy.

Here the sequenced sample was peripheral blood mononuclear cells (PBMCs), taken at new diagnosis, from a patient treated with antithyroid drugs. All receptors derive from a woman between 25 and 40 years old with Graves disease.

This clonotype occurred many times. V usage is TRBV7-8 and J usage is TRBJ2-3, with D hard to call. Trimming took 5 bases from V and 0 from J, leaving 12 bases between them. The CDR3 runs 15 residues. The V gene's germline CDR1 is SGHVS and CDR2 FQNEAQ. The CDR3 here is CASSPPVGSTDTQYF. The CDR3 DNA reads TGTGCCAGCAGCCCACCGGTGGGGAGCACAGATACGCAGTATTTT.

This clonotype was detected many times. V usage is TRBV6-1 and J usage is TRBJ2-1; D possibly corresponds to TRBD2 (6 bases). Between the trimmed V and J ends, which lost 5 bases and 7 bases, there was a span of 12 bases. The CDR3 loop spans 13 amino acids. CDR1 MNHNS and CDR2 SASEGT come from the germline V gene. The DNA for the CDR3 is TGTGCCAGCAGTCCCGGGAGCTTGAATGAGCAGTTCTTC. Amino acid sequence: CASSPGSLNEQFF.

This clonotype was counted many times. This CDR3 is CASSSSTSGSLYNEQFF. CDR3 coding DNA: TGTGCCAGCAGTTCATCGACTAGCGGGAGCCTCTACAATGAGCAGTTCTTC. The chain combines TRBV27 with TRBJ2-1; 12 bases line up with TRBD2. V gave up 4 bases and J gave up 3 bases; unmatched junction bases: 7. This CDR3 has 17 amino acids. Germline CDR1 reads MNHEY; CDR2 reads SMNVEV (reference sequence).

In this sample, this clonotype turned up many times. The chain uses TRBV7-9 and TRBJ2-7, with 8 bases lining up with TRBD1. Germline assignment: CDR1 SEHNR and CDR2 FQNEAQ (reference sequence). The CDR3 runs 15 residues. V was pared by 2 bases and J by 1 base, with 4 bases of the junction left unmatched. The CDR3 region is CASSLPDRGSYEQYF. In nucleotides, the CDR3 is TGTGCCAGCAGCTTACCCGACAGGGGTTCCTACGAGCAGTACTTC.

This clonotype was seen ten or more times. The chain carries TRBV18 and TRBJ2-5; perhaps TRBD1 as D (6 bases). There are 15 residues in the CDR3. V lost 3 bases, J lost 0 bases, and 11 bases lay in between. CDR1 and CDR2 from the germline V gene are KGHSH and LQKENI. Here the CDR3 DNA reads TGTGCCAGCTCACCCAACCGGGACAACCAAGAGACCCAGTACTTC. It encodes CASSPNRDNQETQYF.

This clonotype was seen ten or more times. V gene TRBV28 combines with J gene TRBJ2-2; 7 nucleotides agree with TRBD2. The CDR3 contains 16 residues. With 6 bases clipped from V and 6 bases from J, the junction kept 13 bases outside the gene matches. Germline lookup yields CDR1 MDHEN and CDR2 SYDVKM. In DNA, the CDR3 is TGTGCCAGCAGACCTCCGGGACTAATCCTCCCCGGGGAGCTGTTTTTT. It specifies CASRPPGLILPGELFF.

The chain is built from TRBV7-3 and TRBJ2-1; D not resolved. The germline V gene encodes CDR1 SGHTA and CDR2 FQGTGA. Trimming took 2 bases from V and 10 from J, leaving 12 bases between them. The CDR3 extends over 13 amino acids. The CDR3 protein is CASSLGPSYEQFF. The CDR3 DNA reads as TGTGCCAGCAGCTTAGGTCCTTCCTACGAGCAGTTCTTC.

V is TRBV19 and J is TRBJ2-6; D is unclear. Germline-derived CDR1 and CDR2 are LNHDA and SQIVND (reference sequence). This CDR3 region has 15 residues. V was shortened by 4 bases and J by 1 base, with 8 bases between the two germline ends. CDR3 region: CASSTFSSGANVLTF. Written as DNA, the CDR3 is TGTGCCAGTAGTACATTCTCGTCTGGGGCCAACGTCCTGACTTTC. The whole variable domain, remainder taken from reference TRBV19 and TRBJ2-6, is DGGITQSPKYLFRKEGQNVTLSCEQNLNHDAMYWYRQDPGQGLRLIYYSQIVNDFQKGDIAEGYSVSREKKESFPLTVTSAQKNPTAFYLCASSTFSSGANVLTFGAGSRLTVL.

This clonotype was recorded at least ten times. The genes are TRBV7-9 and TRBJ1-2; a weak D match, TRBD1 (6 bases). CDR3 size: 14 residues. V was clipped by 7 bases and J by 8 bases, with 20 bases between them. Germline values: CDR1 SEHNR, CDR2 FQNEAQ (reference sequence). CDR3 DNA: TGTGCCAGCACCCTCGAGGGGGGCATGCAGGGCTACACCTTC. This translates into CASTLEGGMQGYTF.

In regard to this clonotype: A read error may explain this, as a much larger clone is one base away. The rearrangement uses TRBV29-1 and TRBJ2-3, with D possibly being TRBD1 (5 bases). V dropped 3 bases and J dropped 0 bases, with 10 bases sitting between them. Germline CDR1 is SQVTM and CDR2 is ANQGSEA. This CDR3 contains 14 residues. For the CDR3, the DNA is TGCAGCGTTGACGGTCCAGGGAGCACAGATACGCAGTATTTT. This translates into CSVDGPGSTDTQYF.

The chain recombines TRBV5-1 with TRBJ1-1; D unresolved. V was clipped by 0 bases and J by 1 base, with 7 bases between them. From germline, CDR1 is SGHRS and CDR2 YFSETQ. CDR3 size: 14 residues. Here the CDR3 DNA reads TGCGCCAGCAGCTTGGTAGAAGCGAACACTGAAGCTTTCTTT. Amino acids: CASSLVEANTEAFF.

The chain employs TRBV19 and TRBJ2-7; the match to TRBD2 covers 8 bases. Losses at the gene ends were 3 bases for V and 4 bases for J; bases not matched to a gene: 8. This CDR3 is 15 amino acids long. Germline V gene lookup returns CDR1 LNHDA and CDR2 SQIVND (reference sequence). The CDR3 protein is CASSIRGLAGYEQYF. The CDR3 nucleotides read TGTGCCAGTAGTATTAGAGGACTAGCAGGTTACGAGCAGTACTTC. The entire variable domain, with the rest obtained from reference TRBV19 and TRBJ2-7, is as follows: DGGITQSPKYLFRKEGQNVTLSCEQNLNHDAMYWYRQDPGQGLRLIYYSQIVNDFQKGDIAEGYSVSREKKESFPLTVTSAQKNPTAFYLCASSIRGLAGYEQYFGPGTRLTVT.

This clonotype was counted between two and nine times. The chain uses TRBV12-3 or TRBV12-4 and TRBJ2-3; 9 bases map to TRBD2. This CDR3 has 14 amino acids. V lost 6 bases to trimming and J lost 5 bases; unmatched junction nucleotides: 6. The CDR3 DNA reads as TGTGCCAGCAGCTCGGCGGGAGGGGTAGATACGCAGTATTTT. Encoded protein: CASSSAGGVDTQYF.

The chain recombines TRBV24-1 with TRBJ2-3; D unresolved. Trimming removed 1 base from V and 10 bases from J, with 8 bases in between. From germline, CDR1 is KGHDR and CDR2 SFDVKD. The CDR3 loop spans 12 amino acids. The CDR3 spells CATSDFEGPQYF. In DNA form, the CDR3 reads TGTGCCACCAGTGATTTTGAAGGTCCGCAGTATTTT.

The V and J genes are TRBV6-1 and TRBJ2-1; 7 bases are a match to TRBD2. After removal of 1 base from V and 15 bases from J, the junction contained 12 bases not matched to a gene. The CDR3 covers 14 residues. CDR1 is MNHNS, CDR2 SASEGT, per germline. The CDR3 is CASSEVGGRDFAFF. The CDR3 DNA follows: TGTGCCAGCAGTGAAGTCGGCGGGAGAGACTTCGCGTTCTTC.